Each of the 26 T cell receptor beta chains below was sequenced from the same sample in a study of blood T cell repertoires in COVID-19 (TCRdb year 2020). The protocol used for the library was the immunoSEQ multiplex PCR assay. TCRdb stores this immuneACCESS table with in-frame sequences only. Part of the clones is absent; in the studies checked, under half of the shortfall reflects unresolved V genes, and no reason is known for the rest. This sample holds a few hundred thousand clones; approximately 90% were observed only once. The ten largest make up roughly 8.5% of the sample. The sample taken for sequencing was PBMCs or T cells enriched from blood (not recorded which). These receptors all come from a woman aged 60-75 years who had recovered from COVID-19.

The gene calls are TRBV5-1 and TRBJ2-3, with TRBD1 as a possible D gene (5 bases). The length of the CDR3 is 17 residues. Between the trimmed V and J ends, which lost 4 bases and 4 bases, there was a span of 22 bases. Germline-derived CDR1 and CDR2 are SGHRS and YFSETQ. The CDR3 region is CASSPRIRQPTPDTQYF. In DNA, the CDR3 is TGCGCCAGCAGCCCCCGGATTCGACAGCCCACGCCAGATACGCAGTATTTT.

The CDR3 DNA reads as TGTGCCAGCAGCTTGATACAGGGGGGGCAGCCCCAGCATTTT. Its protein is CASSLIQGGQPQHF. The V and J genes are TRBV5-6 and TRBJ1-5; TRBD1 matches 8 bases. CDR3 length: 14 amino acids. Unmatched junction bases numbered 4, after V lost 1 base and J lost 7 bases. In germline, CDR1 is SGHDT, CDR2 YYEEEE. Full variable domain (rest looked up from reference TRBV5-6 and TRBJ1-5): DAGVTQSPTHLIKTRGQQVTLRCSPKSGHDTVSWYQQALGQGPQFIFQYYEEEERQRGNFPDRFSGHQFPNYSSELNVNALLLGDSALYLCASSLIQGGQPQHFGDGTRLSIL.

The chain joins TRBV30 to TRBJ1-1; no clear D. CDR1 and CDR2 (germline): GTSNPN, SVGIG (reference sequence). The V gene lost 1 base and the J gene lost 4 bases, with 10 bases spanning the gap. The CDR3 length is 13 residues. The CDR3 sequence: CAWSGDLGTEAFF. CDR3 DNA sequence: TGTGCCTGGAGTGGCGACTTAGGCACTGAAGCTTTCTTT.

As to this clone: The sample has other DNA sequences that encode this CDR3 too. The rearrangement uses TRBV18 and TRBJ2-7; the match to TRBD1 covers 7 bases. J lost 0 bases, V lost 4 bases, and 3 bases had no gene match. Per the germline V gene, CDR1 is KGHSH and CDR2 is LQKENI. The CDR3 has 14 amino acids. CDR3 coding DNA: TGTGCCAGCTCACGAGGGACAGACTCCTACGAGCAGTACTTC. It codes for CASSRGTDSYEQYF.

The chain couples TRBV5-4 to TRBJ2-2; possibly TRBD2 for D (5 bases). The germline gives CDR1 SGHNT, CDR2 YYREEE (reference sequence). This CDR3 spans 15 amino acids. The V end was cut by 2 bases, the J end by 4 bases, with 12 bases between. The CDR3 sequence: CASSLGRAGTGELFF. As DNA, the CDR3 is TGTGCCAGCAGCTTAGGGCGGGCGGGCACCGGGGAGCTGTTTTTT.

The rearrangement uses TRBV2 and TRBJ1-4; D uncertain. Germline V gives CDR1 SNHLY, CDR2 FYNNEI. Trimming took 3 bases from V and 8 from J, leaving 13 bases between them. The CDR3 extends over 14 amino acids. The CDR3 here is CASSEASREEKLFF. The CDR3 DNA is TGTGCCAGCAGTGAGGCTTCCCGGGAGGAAAAACTGTTTTTT.

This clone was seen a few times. Here the CDR3 reads CASSLASGTETNEKLFF. DNA for the CDR3: TGCGCCAGCAGCTTGGCTTCGGGGACAGAAACTAATGAAAAACTGTTTTTT. V gene TRBV5-1 combines with J gene TRBJ1-4; 7 bases are a match to TRBD1. V shed 0 bases, J shed 1 base, and the junction held 6 bases outside the gene matches. The CDR3 extends over 17 amino acids. Per germline, CDR1 SGHRS and CDR2 YFSETQ.

Here the CDR3 reads CASSMERGQPQHF. CDR3 DNA: TGTGCCAGTAGTATGGAAAGAGGTCAGCCCCAGCATTTT. The V gene is TRBV19, the J gene TRBJ1-5; D remains unclear. This CDR3 contains 13 residues. V was pared by 3 bases and J by 6 bases, with 9 bases between. The germline CDR1 and CDR2 sequences are LNHDA and SQIVND (reference sequence). The whole variable domain, filled in from reference TRBV19 and TRBJ1-5, reads DGGITQSPKYLFRKEGQNVTLSCEQNLNHDAMYWYRQDPGQGLRLIYYSQIVNDFQKGDIAEGYSVSREKKESFPLTVTSAQKNPTAFYLCASSMERGQPQHFGDGTRLSIL.

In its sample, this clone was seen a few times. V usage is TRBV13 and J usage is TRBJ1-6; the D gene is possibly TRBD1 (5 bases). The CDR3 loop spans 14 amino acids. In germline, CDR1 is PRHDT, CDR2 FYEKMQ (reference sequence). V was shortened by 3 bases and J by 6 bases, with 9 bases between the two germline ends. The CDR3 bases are TGTGCCAGCAGCTTTGCCAGGGTTAATTCACCCCTCCACTTT. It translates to CASSFARVNSPLHF.

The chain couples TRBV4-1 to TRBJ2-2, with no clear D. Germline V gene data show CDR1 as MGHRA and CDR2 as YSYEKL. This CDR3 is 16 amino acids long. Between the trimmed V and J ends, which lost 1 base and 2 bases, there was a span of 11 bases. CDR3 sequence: CASSQVALSNTGELFF. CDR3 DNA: TGCGCCAGCAGCCAAGTGGCCCTTAGCAACACCGGGGAGCTGTTTTTT.

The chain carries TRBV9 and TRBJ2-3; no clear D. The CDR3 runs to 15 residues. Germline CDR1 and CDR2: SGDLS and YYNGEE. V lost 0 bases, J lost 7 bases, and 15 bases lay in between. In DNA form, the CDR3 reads TGTGCCAGCAGCGTAGGACTGCCCCAAATAAATACGCAGTATTTT. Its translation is CASSVGLPQINTQYF.

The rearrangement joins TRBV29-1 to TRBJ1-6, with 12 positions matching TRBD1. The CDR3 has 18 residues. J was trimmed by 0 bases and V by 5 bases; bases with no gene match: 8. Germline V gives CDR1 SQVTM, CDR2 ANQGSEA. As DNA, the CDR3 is TGCAGCGTTCGACTCGGGACAGGGGGCAGCTCCTATAATTCACCCCTCCACTTT. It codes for CSVRLGTGGSSYNSPLHF.

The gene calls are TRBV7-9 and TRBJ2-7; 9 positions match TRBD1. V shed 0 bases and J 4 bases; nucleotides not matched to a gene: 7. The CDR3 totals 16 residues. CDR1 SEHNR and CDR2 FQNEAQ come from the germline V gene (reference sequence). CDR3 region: CASSLAPGTGSYEQYF. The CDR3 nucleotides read TGTGCCAGCAGCTTAGCTCCCGGGACAGGGTCGTACGAGCAGTACTTC.

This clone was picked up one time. CDR3 bases: TGTGCCAGCACCAGGGATGACTATGGCTACACCTTC. Translating gives CASTRDDYGYTF. This chain connects TRBV2 to TRBJ1-2; TRBD1 might be the D (5 bases). Trimming removed 7 bases from V and 3 bases from J, with 9 bases in between. Germline assignment: CDR1 SNHLY and CDR2 FYNNEI. The CDR3 spans 12 residues.

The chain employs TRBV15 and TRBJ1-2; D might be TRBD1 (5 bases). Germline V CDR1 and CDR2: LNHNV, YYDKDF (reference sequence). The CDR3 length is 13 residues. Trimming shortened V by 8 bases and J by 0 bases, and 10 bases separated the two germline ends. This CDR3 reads CATQGAPNYGYTF. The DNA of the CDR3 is TGTGCCACCCAAGGGGCACCTAACTATGGCTACACCTTC.

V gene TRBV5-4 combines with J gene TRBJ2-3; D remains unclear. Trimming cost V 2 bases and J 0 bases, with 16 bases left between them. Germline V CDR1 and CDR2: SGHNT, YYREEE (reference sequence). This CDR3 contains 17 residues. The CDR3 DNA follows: TGTGCCAGCAGCTTAAAGAGTCGGGTTAGGAGCACAGATACGCAGTATTTT. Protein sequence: CASSLKSRVRSTDTQYF.

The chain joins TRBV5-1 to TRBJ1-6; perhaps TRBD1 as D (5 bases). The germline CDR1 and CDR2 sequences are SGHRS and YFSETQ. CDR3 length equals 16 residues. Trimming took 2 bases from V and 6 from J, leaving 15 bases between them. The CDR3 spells CASSLEGGGRNSPLHF. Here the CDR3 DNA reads TGCGCCAGCAGCTTAGAGGGCGGGGGTCGTAATTCACCCCTCCACTTT.

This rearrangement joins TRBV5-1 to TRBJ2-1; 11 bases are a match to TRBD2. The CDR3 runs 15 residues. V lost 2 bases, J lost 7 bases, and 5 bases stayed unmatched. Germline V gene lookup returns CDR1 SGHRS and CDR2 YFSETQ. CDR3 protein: CASSLLAGDWNEQFF. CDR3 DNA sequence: TGCGCCAGCAGCTTACTAGCGGGGGATTGGAATGAGCAGTTCTTC.

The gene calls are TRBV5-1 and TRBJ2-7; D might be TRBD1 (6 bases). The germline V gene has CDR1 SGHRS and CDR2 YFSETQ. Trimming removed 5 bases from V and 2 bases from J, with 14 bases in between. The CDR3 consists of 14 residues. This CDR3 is CASSSGTIPYEQYF. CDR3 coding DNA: TGCGCCAGCAGTTCCGGGACAATCCCCTACGAGCAGTACTTC.

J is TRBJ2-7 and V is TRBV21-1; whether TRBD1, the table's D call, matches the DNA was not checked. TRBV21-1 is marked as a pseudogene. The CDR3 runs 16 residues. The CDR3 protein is CASSKLEGHFSYEQYV. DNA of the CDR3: TGTGCCAGCAGCAAACTAGAGGGACACTTCTCCTACGAGCAGTACGTC.

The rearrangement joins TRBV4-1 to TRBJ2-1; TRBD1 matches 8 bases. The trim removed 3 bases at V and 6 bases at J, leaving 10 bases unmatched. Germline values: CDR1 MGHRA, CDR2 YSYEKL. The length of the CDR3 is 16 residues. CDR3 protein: CASSQFRDRSGNEQFF. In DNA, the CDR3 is TGCGCCAGCAGCCAGTTCCGGGACAGGTCGGGCAATGAGCAGTTCTTC.

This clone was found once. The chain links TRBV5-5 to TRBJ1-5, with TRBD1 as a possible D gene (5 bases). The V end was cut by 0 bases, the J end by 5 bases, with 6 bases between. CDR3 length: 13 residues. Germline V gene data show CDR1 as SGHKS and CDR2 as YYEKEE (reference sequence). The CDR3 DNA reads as TGTGCCAGCAGCTTGGACAGGTATCAGCCCCAGCATTTT. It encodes CASSLDRYQPQHF.

In DNA form, the CDR3 reads TGTGCCAGCAGCCAAAGGGGGGGCGTTTACGAGCAGTACTTC. It yields the protein CASSQRGGVYEQYF. The V gene is TRBV7-9, the J gene TRBJ2-7; D might be TRBD2 (7 bases). Germline lookup yields CDR1 SEHNR and CDR2 FQNEAQ (reference sequence). The length of the CDR3 is 14 residues. V shed 5 bases and J shed 4 bases, with 15 bases lying between them.

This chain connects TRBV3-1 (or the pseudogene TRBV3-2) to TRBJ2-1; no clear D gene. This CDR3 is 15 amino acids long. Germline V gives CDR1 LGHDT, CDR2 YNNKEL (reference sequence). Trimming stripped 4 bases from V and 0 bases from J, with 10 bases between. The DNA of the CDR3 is TGTGCCAGCAGCCCCGTACAAAGCTCCTACAATGAGCAGTTCTTC. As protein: CASSPVQSSYNEQFF.

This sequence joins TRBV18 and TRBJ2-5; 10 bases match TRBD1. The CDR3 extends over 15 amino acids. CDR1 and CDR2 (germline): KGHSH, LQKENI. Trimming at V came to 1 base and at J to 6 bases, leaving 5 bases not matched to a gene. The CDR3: CASSPREGQGQTQYF. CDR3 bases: TGTGCCAGCTCACCACGTGAGGGACAGGGGCAGACCCAGTACTTC.

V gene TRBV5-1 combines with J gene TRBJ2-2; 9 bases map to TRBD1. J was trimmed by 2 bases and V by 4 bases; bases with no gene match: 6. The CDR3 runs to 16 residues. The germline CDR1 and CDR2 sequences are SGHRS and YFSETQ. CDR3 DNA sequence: TGCGCCAGCAGCCCCGGGACAGGGAAAAACACCGGGGAGCTGTTTTTT. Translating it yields CASSPGTGKNTGELFF.